The 3 T cell receptor beta chains below come from one sample, sequenced in a study of shared clonotypes between healthy human individuals. Naive CD8 cells comprised CD45RO-negative, CCR7-positively selected cells, excluding terminally differentiated effector memory CD45RA+ cells. Clones were sequenced by immunoSEQ multiplex PCR, and TCRdb holds only the in-frame ones, with some missing. The repertoire holds about 1,800,000 clones, with around 96% as singletons. Sequenced: naive CD8+ T cells sorted from blood. The receptors were gathered from a man aged 18 to 35 in good health.

This clone was picked up one time. The V call is TRBV6-5, the J call TRBJ1-6; D not certain. CDR3 length: 14 amino acids. Trimming cost V 2 bases and J 5 bases, with 7 bases left between them. Germline loops: CDR1 MNHEY, CDR2 SVGAGI. The CDR3 protein is CASSYGLDNSPLHF. In nucleotides, the CDR3 is TGTGCCAGCAGTTACGGGCTTGATAATTCACCCCTCCACTTT.

This clone was seen only once. The genes are TRBV4-1 and TRBJ1-2; D not certain. This CDR3 contains 15 residues. Germline values: CDR1 MGHRA, CDR2 YSYEKL. V was pared by 4 bases and J by 3 bases, with 15 bases between. CDR3 region: CASSPMASGDYGYTF. In DNA form, the CDR3 reads TGCGCCAGCAGCCCCATGGCCAGCGGAGACTATGGCTACACCTTC.

The chain employs TRBV21-1 and TRBJ1-5; the table's D call TRBD1 went unverified against the DNA. TRBV21-1 is noted as a pseudogene. This CDR3 has 15 amino acids. CDR3: CASSKEGQGGQPQHF. CDR3 sequence (DNA): TGTGCCAGCAGCAAAGAGGGGCAGGGGGGCCAGCCCCAGCATTTT.